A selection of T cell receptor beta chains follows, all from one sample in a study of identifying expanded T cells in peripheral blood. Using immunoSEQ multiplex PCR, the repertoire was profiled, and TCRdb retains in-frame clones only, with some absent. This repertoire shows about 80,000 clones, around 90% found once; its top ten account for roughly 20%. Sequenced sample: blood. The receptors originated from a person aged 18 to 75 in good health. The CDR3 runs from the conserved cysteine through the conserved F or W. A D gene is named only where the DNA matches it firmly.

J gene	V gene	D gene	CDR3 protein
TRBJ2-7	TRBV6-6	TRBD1	CASSPGQEGYEQYF
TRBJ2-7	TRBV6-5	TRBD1	CASKEAGTGSYEQYF
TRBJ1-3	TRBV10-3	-	CAISDPGGAASGNTIYF
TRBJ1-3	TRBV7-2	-	CASSLLTTPTIYF
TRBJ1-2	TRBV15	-	CATSRGPFRANYGYTF
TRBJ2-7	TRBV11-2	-	CASSLAGPISYEQYF
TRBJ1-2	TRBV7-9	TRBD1	CASSSWTGSNYGYTF
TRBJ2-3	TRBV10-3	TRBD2	CAISSGLVPDTQYF
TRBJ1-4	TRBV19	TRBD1	CASSPTGTNEKLFF
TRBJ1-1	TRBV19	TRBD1	CASSTSGTAFEAFF
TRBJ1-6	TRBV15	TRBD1	CATSRVRGRVGVRNSPLHF
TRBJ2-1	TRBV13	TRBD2	CASSFDAGGADYNEQFF
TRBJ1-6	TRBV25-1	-	CASSEPRPYNSPLHF
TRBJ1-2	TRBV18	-	CASSPSDGTTNYGYTF
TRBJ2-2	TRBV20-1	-	CSAILLGELFF
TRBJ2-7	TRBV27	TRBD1	CASSPRGQIIPYEQYF
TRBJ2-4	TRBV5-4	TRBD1	CASSLGLLGQGNIQYF
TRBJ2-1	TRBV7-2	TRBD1	CASSLGVGTAAAEQFF
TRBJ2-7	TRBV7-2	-	CASSFLGHLDEQYF
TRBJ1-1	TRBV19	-	CASSIDGFGQTGAFF
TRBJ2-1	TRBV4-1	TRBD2	CASSQRPSGGDEQFF